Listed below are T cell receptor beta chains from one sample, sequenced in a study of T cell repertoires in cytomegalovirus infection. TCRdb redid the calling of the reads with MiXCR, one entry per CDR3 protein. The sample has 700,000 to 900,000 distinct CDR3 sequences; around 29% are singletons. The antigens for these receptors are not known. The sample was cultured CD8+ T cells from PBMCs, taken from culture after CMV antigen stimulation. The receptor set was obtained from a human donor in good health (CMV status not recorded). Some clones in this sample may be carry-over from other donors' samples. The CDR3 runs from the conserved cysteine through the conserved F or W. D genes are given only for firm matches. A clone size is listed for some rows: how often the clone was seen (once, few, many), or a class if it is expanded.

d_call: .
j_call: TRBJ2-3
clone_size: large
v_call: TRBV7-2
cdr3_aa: CASSSPVGASADTQYF
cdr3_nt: TGTGCCAGCAGCTCCCCCGTCGGGGCATCGGCAGATACGCAGTATTTT

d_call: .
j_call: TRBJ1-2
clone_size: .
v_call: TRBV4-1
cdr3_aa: CASSQDAGVDYTF
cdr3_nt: TGCGCCAGCAGCCAAGATGCAGGTGTGGACTACACCTTC

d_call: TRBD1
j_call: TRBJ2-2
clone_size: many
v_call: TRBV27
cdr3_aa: CASPLADRGAGELFF
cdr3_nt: TGTGCCAGCCCCCTGGCGGACAGGGGGGCCGGGGAGCTGTTTTTT

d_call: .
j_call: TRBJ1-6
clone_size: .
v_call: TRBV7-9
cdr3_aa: CASSTGPEGSPLHF
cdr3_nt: TGTGCCAGCAGCACCGGACCGGAGGGTTCACCCCTCCACTTT

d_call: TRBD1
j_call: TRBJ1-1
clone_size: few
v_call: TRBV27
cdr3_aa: CASRGTGFGEAFF
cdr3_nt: TGTGCCAGCAGAGGGACAGGGTTTGGCGAAGCTTTCTTT

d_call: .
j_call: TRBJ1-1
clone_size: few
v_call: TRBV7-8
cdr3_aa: CASTFVGVGEAFF
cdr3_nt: TGTGCCAGCACCTTCGTGGGCGTTGGGGAAGCTTTCTTT

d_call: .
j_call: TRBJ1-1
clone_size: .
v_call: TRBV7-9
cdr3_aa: CASGTGSEAFF
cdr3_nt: TGTGCCAGCGGCACCGGTTCGGAAGCTTTCTTT

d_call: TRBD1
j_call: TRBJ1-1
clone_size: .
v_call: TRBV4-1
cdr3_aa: CASSHGQEGTEAFF
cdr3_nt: TGCGCCAGCAGCCATGGACAGGAAGGGACTGAAGCTTTCTTT

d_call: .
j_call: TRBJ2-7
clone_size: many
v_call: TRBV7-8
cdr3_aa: CASSLGLAVTYEQYF
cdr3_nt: TGTGCCAGCAGCTTAGGATTGGCTGTAACCTACGAGCAGTACTTC

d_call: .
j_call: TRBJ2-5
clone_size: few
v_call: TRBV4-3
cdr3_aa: CASSQDGGVGEETQYF
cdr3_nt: TGCGCCAGCAGCCAAGATGGCGGGGTGGGGGAAGAGACCCAGTACTTC

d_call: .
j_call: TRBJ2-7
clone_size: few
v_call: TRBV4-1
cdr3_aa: CASSHVSGHEQYF
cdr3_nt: TGCGCCAGCAGCCATGTTTCCGGGCACGAGCAGTACTTC

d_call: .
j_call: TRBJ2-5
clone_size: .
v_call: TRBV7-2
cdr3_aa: CASSLTSGPQYF
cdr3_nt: TGTGCCAGCAGCCTCACCTCGGGTCCCCAGTACTTC

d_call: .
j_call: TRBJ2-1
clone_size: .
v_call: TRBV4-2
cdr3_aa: CASSQDPGAKVLYNEQFF
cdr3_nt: TGTGCCAGCAGCCAAGACCCGGGGGCCAAGGTCCTCTACAATGAGCAGTTCTTC

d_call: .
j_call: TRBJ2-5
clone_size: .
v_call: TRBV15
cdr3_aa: CATSRQGSQETQYF
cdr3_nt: TGTGCCACCAGCAGACAGGGCTCACAAGAGACCCAGTACTTC

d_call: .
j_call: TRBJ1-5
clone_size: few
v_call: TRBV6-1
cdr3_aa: CASSEEAGISNQPQHF
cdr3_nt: TGTGCCAGCAGTGAAGAGGCAGGGATTAGCAATCAGCCCCAGCATTTT

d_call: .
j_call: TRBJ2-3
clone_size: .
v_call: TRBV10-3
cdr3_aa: CAISESRGIADTQYF
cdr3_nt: TGTGCCATCAGTGAGTCACGGGGAATAGCAGATACGCAGTATTTT

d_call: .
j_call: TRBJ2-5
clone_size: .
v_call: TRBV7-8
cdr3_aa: CASSLSVDGPQETQYF
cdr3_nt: TGTGCCAGCAGCTTAAGCGTAGACGGCCCCCAAGAGACCCAGTACTTC

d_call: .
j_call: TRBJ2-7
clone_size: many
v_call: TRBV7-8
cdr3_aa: CASSLGGRGYEQYF
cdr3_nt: TGTGCCAGCAGCTTAGGGGGCCGTGGCTACGAGCAGTACTTC

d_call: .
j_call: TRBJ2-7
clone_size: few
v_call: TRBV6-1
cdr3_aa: CASSEVGEGNEQYF
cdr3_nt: TGTGCCAGCAGTGAAGTCGGGGAAGGGAACGAGCAGTACTTC

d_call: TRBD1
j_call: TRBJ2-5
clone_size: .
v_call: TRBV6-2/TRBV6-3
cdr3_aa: CASSQIQGVQETQYF
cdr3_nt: TGTGCCAGCAGCCAAATACAGGGGGTCCAAGAGACCCAGTACTTC

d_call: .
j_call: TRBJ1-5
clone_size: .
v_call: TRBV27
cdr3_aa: CASSLSYGALSGPQHF
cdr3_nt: TGTGCCAGCAGTTTATCGTATGGGGCCTTGAGTGGGCCCCAGCATTTT

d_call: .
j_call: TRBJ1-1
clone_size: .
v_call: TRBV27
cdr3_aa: CASSQGVVNTEAFF
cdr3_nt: TGTGCCAGCAGTCAAGGGGTGGTGAACACTGAAGCTTTCTTT

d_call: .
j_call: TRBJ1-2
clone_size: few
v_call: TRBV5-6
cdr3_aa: CASSLFKGFGYGYTF
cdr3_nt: TGTGCCAGCAGCTTGTTCAAGGGGTTCGGCTATGGCTACACCTTC

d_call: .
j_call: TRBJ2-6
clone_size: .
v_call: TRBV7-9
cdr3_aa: CASSFGTATLWRANVLTF
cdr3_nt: TGTGCCAGCAGCTTTGGGACGGCAACACTCTGGAGGGCCAACGTCCTGACTTTC

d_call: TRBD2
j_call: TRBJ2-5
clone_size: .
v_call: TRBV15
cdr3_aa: CATSRDPGGSETQYF
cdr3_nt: TGTGCCACCAGCAGAGATCCCGGGGGGAGTGAGACCCAGTACTTC

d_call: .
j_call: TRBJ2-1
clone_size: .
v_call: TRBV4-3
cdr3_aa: CASSQDLRPLGQFF
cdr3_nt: TGCGCCAGCAGCCAAGATCTTAGACCCTTGGGGCAGTTCTTC

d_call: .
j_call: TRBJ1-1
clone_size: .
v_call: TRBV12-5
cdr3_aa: CATEKAFF
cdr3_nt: TGTGCTACGGAGAAAGCTTTCTTT

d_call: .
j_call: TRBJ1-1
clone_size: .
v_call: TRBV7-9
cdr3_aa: CASSLASLRTEAFF
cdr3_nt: TGTGCCAGCAGCTTAGCCTCTTTGAGAACTGAAGCTTTCTTT

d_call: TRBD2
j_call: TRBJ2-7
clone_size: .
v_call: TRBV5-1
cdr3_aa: CASSTPQEAGDSYEQYF
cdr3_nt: TGCGCCAGCAGCACCCCCCAGGAAGCGGGGGATTCCTACGAGCAGTACTTC

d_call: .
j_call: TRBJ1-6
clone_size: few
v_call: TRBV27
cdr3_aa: CASSYSGRNSPLHF
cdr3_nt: TGTGCCAGCAGTTACTCCGGGAGAAATTCACCCCTCCACTTT

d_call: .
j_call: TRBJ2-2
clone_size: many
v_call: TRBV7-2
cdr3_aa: CASSLAGRTGELFF
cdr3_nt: TGTGCCAGCAGCTTAGCGGGGCGGACCGGGGAGCTGTTTTTT

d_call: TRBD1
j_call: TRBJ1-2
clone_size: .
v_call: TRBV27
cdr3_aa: CASSNGQGAPYGYTF
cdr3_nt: TGTGCCAGCAGTAACGGACAGGGGGCTCCTTATGGCTACACCTTC

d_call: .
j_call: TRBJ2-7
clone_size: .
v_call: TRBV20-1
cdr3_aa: CTRPGRHYEQYF
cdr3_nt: TGCACCAGACCGGGCCGTCACTACGAGCAGTACTTC

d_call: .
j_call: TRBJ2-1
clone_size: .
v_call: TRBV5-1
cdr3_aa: CASSAPRDTAGVGEQFF
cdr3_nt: TGCGCCAGCAGCGCGCCCCGGGACACCGCTGGGGTCGGTGAGCAGTTCTTC

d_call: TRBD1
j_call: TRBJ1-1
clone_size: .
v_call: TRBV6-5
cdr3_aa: CASSSGHRGFTEAFF
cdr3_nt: TGTGCCAGCAGTTCAGGCCACAGGGGTTTTACTGAAGCTTTCTTT

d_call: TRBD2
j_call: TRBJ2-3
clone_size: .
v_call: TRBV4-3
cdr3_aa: CASSQAIRGGEGQYF
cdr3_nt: TGCGCCAGCAGCCAAGCGATTCGCGGGGGGGAGGGGCAGTATTTT

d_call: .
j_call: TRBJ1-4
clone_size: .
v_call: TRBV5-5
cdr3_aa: CASSPGRLAGEKLFF
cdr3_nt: TGTGCCAGCAGCCCCGGACGGCTGGCGGGTGAAAAACTGTTTTTT

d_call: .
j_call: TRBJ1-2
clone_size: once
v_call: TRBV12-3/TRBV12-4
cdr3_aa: CASSLNPSAMDNYGYTF
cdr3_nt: TGTGCCAGCAGTTTAAACCCATCAGCAATGGATAACTATGGCTACACCTTC

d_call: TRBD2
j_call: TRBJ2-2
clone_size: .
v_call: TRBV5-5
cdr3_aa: CASNVPPTSGDLRGELFF
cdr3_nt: TGTGCCAGCAACGTACCCCCGACTAGCGGGGACTTAAGGGGGGAGCTGTTTTTT

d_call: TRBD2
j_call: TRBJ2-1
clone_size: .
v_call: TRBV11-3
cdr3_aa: CASSSGGTRHRDEQFF
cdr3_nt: TGTGCCAGCAGCTCCGGCGGGACTAGGCATCGCGATGAGCAGTTCTTC

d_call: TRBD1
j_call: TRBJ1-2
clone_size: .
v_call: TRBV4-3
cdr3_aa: CASSQGHPSGGGRYGYTF
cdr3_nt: TGCGCCAGCAGCCAAGGACACCCCTCAGGGGGCGGCCGCTATGGCTACACCTTC

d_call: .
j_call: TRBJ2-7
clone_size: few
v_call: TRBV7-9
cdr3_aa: CASSPQDGISYEQYF
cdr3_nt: TGTGCCAGCAGTCCCCAGGACGGGATCTCCTACGAGCAGTACTTC

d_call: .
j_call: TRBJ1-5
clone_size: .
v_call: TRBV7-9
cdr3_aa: CASSSAEGNQPQHF
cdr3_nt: TGTGCCAGCAGCTCCGCGGAAGGGAATCAGCCCCAGCATTTT

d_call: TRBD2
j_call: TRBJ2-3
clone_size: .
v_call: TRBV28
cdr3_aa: CASSLLTSGGGGSTDTQYF
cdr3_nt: TGTGCCAGCAGTTTATTGACTAGCGGGGGGGGGGGGAGCACAGATACGCAGTATTTT

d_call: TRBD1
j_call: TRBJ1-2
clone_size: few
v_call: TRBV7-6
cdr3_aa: CASGTGAFYGYTF
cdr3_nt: TGTGCCAGCGGCACAGGGGCGTTCTATGGCTACACCTTC

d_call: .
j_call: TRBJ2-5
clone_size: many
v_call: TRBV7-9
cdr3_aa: CASSLVVRIWETQYF
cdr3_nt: TGTGCCAGCAGCTTAGTGGTTCGGATATGGGAGACCCAGTACTTC

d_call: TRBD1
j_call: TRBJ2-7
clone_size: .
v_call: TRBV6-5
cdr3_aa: CASSSYDPGTEDYEQYF
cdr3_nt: TGTGCCAGCAGTTCCTACGATCCCGGGACAGAGGACTACGAGCAGTACTTC

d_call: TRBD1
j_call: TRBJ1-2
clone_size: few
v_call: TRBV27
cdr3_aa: CASSVSGGGYGYTF
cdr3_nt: TGTGCCAGCAGTGTCTCAGGGGGCGGGTATGGCTACACCTTC

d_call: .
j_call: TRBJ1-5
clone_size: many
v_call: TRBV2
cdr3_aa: CASSVTGNQPQHF
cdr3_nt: TGTGCCAGCAGTGTCACAGGGAATCAGCCCCAGCATTTT

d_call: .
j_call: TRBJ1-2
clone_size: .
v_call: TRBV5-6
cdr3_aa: CASSWQQINYGYTF
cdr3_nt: TGTGCCAGCAGCTGGCAACAGATAAACTATGGCTACACCTTC

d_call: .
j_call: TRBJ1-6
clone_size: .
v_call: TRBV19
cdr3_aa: CASRGGGRSSPLHF
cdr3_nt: TGTGCCAGTCGAGGGGGGGGGAGAAGTTCACCCCTCCACTTT

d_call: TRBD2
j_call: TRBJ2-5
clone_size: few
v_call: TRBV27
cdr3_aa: CASSWTSGGLGETQYF
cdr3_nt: TGTGCCAGCAGTTGGACTAGCGGGGGCCTCGGGGAGACCCAGTACTTC

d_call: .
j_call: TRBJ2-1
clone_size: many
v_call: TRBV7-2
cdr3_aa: CASISRGVENEQFF
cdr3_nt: TGTGCCAGCATCAGCAGGGGGGTGGAGAATGAGCAGTTCTTC

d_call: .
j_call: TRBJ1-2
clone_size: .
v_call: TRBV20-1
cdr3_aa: CSVRSDYGYTF
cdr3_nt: TGCAGTGTCAGATCCGACTATGGCTACACCTTC

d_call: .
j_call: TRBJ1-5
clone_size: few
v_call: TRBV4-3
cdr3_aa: CASSQERVGSGLNQPQHF
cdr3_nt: TGCGCCAGCAGCCAAGAACGGGTCGGTTCCGGCCTCAATCAGCCCCAGCATTTT